One and the same sample provided the 5 T cell receptor beta chains below, sequenced in a study of T cells in tumors after PD-1 blockade (dated by TCRdb to 2018 to 2020). Libraries came from the immunoSEQ multiplex PCR assay. TCRdb carries this immuneACCESS record with in-frame sequences only. Its versions omit some clonotypes, under half of them owing to an unresolved V gene in the studies checked, with the rest unexplained. The sample table shows about 63,000 clones, and about 74% are seen once. Jointly, the top ten make up roughly 4.7% of the sample. Sample time point, as interpreted from the label and publication: after anti-PD-1 therapy. The source was PBMCs, collected after anti-PD-1 treatment. The source is a human donor with basal cell carcinoma.

Only a few counts were recorded for this clone. V usage is TRBV28 and J usage is TRBJ2-5; TRBD1 aligns across 12 bases. V lost 5 bases to trimming and J lost 1 base; unmatched junction nucleotides: 5. There are 16 residues in the CDR3. Germline lookup yields CDR1 MDHEN and CDR2 SYDVKM. DNA of the CDR3: TGTGCCAGCAGTGCCGGGACAGGGGGCATCCAAGAGACCCAGTACTTC. Its translation: CASSAGTGGIQETQYF.

The V and J genes are TRBV30 and TRBJ1-5, with 7 positions matching TRBD1. Germline CDR1 reads GTSNPN; CDR2 reads SVGIG (reference sequence). V lost 0 bases to trimming and J lost 4 bases; unmatched junction nucleotides: 3. This CDR3 spans 14 amino acids. CDR3 sequence reads: CAWSVGTVNQPQHF. Here the CDR3 DNA reads TGTGCCTGGAGTGTGGGGACAGTGAATCAGCCCCAGCATTTT.

This chain joins TRBV6-1 and TRBJ2-3; D not certain. The germline CDR1 and CDR2 sequences are MNHNS and SASEGT. V lost 3 bases to trimming and J lost 6 bases, with 7 bases between them. CDR3 size: 12 residues. CDR3 coding DNA: TGTGCCAGCAGTGACAGGCGGGATACGCAGTATTTT. Translation gives CASSDRRDTQYF.

This clone was counted a single time. V gene TRBV2 combines with J gene TRBJ2-1, with D perhaps given as TRBD1 or TRBD2 (5 bases each). The germline V and J ends were trimmed by 6 bases and 4 bases, with 16 bases remaining between them. Germline V lookup: CDR1 SNHLY, CDR2 FYNNEI. The CDR3 has 15 amino acids. The CDR3 spells CASRKRDGTYNEQFF. DNA for the CDR3: TGTGCCAGCAGAAAAAGGGACGGAACATACAATGAGCAGTTCTTC.

The chain employs TRBV5-6 and TRBJ1-1; D is perhaps TRBD1 (6 bases). CDR1 and CDR2 (germline): SGHDT, YYEEEE. CDR3 length: 15 amino acids. Trimming shortened V by 4 bases and J by 4 bases, and 17 bases separated the two germline ends. Here the CDR3 reads CASSNPKDSSTEAFF. CDR3 bases: TGTGCCAGCAGCAACCCAAAGGACAGTTCCACTGAAGCTTTCTTT.